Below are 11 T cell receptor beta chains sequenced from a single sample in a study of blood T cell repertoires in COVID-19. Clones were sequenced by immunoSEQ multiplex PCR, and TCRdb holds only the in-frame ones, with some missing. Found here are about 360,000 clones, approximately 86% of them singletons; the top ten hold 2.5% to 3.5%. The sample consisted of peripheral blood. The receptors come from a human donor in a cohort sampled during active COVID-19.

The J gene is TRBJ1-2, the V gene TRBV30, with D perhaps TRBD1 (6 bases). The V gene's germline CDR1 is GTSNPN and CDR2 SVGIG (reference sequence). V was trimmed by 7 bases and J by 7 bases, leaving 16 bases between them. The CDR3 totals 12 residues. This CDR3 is CAFVRGAVGYTF. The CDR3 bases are TGTGCCTTTGTACGGGGGGCGGTTGGCTACACCTTC.

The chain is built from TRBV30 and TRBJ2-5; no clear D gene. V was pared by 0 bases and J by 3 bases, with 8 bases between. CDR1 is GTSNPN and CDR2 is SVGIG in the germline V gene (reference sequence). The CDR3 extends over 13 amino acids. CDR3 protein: CAWSVGGKETQYF. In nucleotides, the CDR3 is TGTGCCTGGAGTGTAGGCGGTAAAGAGACCCAGTACTTC.

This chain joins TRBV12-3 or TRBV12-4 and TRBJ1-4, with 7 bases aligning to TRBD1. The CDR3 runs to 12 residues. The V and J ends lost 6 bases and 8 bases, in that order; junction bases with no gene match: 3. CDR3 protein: CASSSDREKLFF. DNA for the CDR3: TGTGCCAGCAGCTCGGACAGGGAAAAACTGTTTTTT.

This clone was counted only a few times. CDR3 loop: CASRRLAGETESYEQYF. The CDR3 nucleotides read TGTGCCAGCAGGAGGCTAGCGGGAGAAACCGAATCCTACGAGCAGTACTTC. The chain uses TRBV28 and TRBJ2-7, with 10 bases matching TRBD2. Germline lookup yields CDR1 MDHEN and CDR2 SYDVKM. V was pared by 6 bases and J by 1 base, with 12 bases of the junction left unmatched. This CDR3 comprises 17 residues. Using reference TRBV28 and TRBJ2-7 for the parts outside the CDR3, the full variable domain is DVKVTQSSRYLVKRTGEKVFLECVQDMDHENMFWYRQDPGLGLRLIYFSYDVKMKEKGDIPEGYSVSREKKERFSLILESASTNQTSMYLCASRRLAGETESYEQYFGPGTRLTVT.

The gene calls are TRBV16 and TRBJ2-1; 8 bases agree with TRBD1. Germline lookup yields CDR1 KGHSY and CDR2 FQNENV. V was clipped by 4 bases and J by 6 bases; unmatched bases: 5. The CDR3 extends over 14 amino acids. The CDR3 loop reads CASSPDRVSNEQFF. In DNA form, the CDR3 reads TGTGCCAGCAGCCCGGACAGGGTGAGCAATGAGCAGTTCTTC.

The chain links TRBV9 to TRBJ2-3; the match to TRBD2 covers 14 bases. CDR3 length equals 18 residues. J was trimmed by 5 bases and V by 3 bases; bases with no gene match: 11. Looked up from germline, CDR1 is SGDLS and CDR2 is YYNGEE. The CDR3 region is CASSGEPGLAGVGDTQYF. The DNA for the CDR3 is TGTGCCAGCAGCGGGGAACCGGGACTAGCGGGGGTGGGAGATACGCAGTATTTT. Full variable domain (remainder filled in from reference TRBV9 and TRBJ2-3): DSGVTQTPKHLITATGQRVTLRCSPRSGDLSVYWYQQSLDQGLQFLIQYYNGEERAKGNILERFSAQQFPDLHSELNLSSLELGDSALYFCASSGEPGLAGVGDTQYFGPGTRLTVL.

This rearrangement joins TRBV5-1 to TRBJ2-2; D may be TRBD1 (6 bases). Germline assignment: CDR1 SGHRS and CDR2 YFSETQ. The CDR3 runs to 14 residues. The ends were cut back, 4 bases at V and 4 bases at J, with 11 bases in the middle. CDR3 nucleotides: TGCGCCAGCAGCCCCGGACAGTTCACCGGGGAGCTGTTTTTT. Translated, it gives CASSPGQFTGELFF. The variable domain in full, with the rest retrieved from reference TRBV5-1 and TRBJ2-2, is KAGVTQTPRYLIKTRGQQVTLSCSPISGHRSVSWYQQTPGQGLQFLFEYFSETQRNKGNFPGRFSGRQFSNSRSEMNVSTLELGDSALYLCASSPGQFTGELFFGEGSRLTVL.

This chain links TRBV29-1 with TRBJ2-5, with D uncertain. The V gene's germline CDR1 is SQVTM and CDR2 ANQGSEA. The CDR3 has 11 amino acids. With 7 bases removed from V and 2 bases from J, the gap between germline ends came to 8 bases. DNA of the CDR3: TGCAGCGACCGAACTCAAGAGACCCAGTACTTC. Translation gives CSDRTQETQYF.

The CDR3 loop reads CASSRDRVSGELFF. The CDR3 DNA sequence: TGTGCCAGCAGCCGGGACAGGGTATCGGGGGAGCTGTTTTTT. The rearrangement uses TRBV2 and TRBJ2-2; TRBD1 aligns across 9 bases. CDR1 is SNHLY and CDR2 is FYNNEI in the germline V gene. Trimming cost V 6 bases and J 8 bases; bases outside gene matches: 7. CDR3 length equals 14 residues.

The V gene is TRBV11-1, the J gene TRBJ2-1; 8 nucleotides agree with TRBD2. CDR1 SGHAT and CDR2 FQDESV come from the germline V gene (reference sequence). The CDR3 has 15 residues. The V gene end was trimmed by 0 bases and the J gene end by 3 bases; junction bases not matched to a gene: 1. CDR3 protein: CASSLASGVYNEQFF. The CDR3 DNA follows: TGTGCCAGCAGCTTAGCTAGCGGGGTCTACAATGAGCAGTTCTTC.

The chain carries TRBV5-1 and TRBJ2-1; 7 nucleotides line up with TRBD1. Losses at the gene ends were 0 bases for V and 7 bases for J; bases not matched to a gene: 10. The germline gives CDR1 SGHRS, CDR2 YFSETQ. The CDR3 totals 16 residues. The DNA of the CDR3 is TGCGCCAGCAGCTTGGCGACAGGGCTTCTTTGGAATGAGCAGTTCTTC. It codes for CASSLATGLLWNEQFF.